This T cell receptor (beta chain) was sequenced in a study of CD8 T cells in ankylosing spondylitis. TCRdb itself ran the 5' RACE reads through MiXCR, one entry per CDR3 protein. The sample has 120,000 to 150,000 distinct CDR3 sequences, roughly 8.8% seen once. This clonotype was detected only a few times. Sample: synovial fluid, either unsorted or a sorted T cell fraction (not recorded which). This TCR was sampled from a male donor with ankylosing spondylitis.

The CDR3 bases are TGTGCCAGCAGCTTAATAGACTCTGGAAACACCATATATTTT. Translated, it gives CASSLIDSGNTIYF. The genes are TRBV7-9 and TRBJ1-3; no definite D call. CDR1 SEHNR and CDR2 FQNEAQ come from the germline V gene (reference sequence). The CDR3 runs 14 residues. V was pared by 2 bases and J by 0 bases, with 5 bases between.